The T cell receptor beta chain under discussion was sequenced for a study of blood T cell repertoires in COVID-19. Per the authors' pipeline: Amplification of reference gene primers was used by the study to estimate nucleated cell counts. TCRdb keeps only in-frame clones here, not all; method: immunoSEQ multiplex PCR. The D gene and trimming were derived from the DNA, and the V and J assignments and clone size from that table. The sample holds hundreds of thousands of clones; roughly 87% are singletons and the top ten take 0.9% to 1.2%. The participants were between roughly 18 and 90 years old and came from some 23 US areas. Participant-given clinical history determined each cohort assignment. Recovery among Cohort 3 donors was established by two negative PCRs, clearance, or symptom resolution. Unmatched junction bases numbered 3, after V lost 6 bases and J lost 0 bases. CDR3 size: 14 residues. CDR1 is ENHRY and CDR2 is SYGVKD in the germline V gene.

The sequenced sample was PBMCs or T cells enriched from blood (not recorded which). The chain recombines TRBV10-3 with TRBJ2-3, with 7 bases identical to TRBD1. The receptor's source is a woman in her twenties or thirties who had recovered from COVID-19. The CDR3 DNA follows: TGTGCCATCAGGGCCAGGGGGAGCACAGATACGCAGTATTTT. Its protein is CAIRARGSTDTQYF.